The present entry profiles one TCR beta chain with its context. V lost 3 bases and J 2 bases, leaving 9 bases between the germline ends. CDR1 and CDR2 from the germline V gene are LGHNA and YNFKEQ. The CDR3 is made up of 14 amino acids. TCRdb called the RT-PCR reads again in MiXCR, with one record for every CDR3 protein. The data hold 500,000 to 550,000 distinct CDR3 sequences, with about 7.6% observed a single time. This sample was included in a study of response to subunit inactivated influenza vaccine. The chain carries TRBV4-2 and TRBJ2-3; D ambiguous. The sample in question was PBMCs from blood, obtained roughly 24 months after vaccination. This clonotype originated in a man between 50 and 69 years old who received an inactivated influenza vaccine. CDR3 DNA: TGTGCCAGCAGCCATGTAGGGTACACAGATACGCAGTATTTT. Protein: CASSHVGYTDTQYF.